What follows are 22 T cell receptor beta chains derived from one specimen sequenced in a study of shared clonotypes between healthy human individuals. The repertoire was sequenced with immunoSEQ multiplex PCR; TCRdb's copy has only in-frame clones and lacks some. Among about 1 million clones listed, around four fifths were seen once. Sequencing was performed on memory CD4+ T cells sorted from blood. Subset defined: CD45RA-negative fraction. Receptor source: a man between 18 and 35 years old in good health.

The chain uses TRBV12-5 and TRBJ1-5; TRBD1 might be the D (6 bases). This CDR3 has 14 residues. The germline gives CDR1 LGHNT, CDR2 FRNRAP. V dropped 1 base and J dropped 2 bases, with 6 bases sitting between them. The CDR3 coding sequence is TGTGCTAGTGGTTTGGGGACAGGCAATCAGCCCCAGCATTTT. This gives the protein CASGLGTGNQPQHF.

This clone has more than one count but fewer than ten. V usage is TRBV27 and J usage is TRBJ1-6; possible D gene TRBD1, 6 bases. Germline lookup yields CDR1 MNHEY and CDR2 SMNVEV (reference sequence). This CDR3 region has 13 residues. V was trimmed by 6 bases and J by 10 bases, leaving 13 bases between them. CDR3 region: CASRSGGRSPLHF. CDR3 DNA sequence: TGTGCCAGCAGATCGGGGGGCCGATCACCCCTCCACTTT.

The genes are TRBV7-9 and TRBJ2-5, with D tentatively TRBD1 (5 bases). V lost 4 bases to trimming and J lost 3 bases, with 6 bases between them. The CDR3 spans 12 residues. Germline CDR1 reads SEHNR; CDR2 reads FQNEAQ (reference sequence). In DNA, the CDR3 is TGTGCCAGCAGCTCACAGGAAGAGACCCAGTACTTC. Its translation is CASSSQEETQYF.

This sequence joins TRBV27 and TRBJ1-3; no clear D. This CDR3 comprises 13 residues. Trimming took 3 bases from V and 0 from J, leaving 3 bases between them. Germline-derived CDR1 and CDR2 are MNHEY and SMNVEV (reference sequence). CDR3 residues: CASSFNSGNTIYF. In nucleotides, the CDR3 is TGTGCCAGCAGTTTTAACTCTGGAAACACCATATATTTT.

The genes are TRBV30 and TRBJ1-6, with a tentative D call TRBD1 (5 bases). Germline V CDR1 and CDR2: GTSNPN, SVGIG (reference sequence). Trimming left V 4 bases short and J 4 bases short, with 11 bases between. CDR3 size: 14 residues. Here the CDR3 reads CAWNIQGYNSPLHF. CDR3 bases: TGTGCCTGGAATATTCAGGGTTATAATTCACCCCTCCACTTT. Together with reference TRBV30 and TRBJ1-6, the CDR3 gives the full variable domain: SQTIHQWPATLVQPVGSPLSLECTVEGTSNPNLYWYRQAAGRGLQLLFYSVGIGQISSEVPQNLSASRPQDRQFILSSKKLLLSDSGFYLCAWNIQGYNSPLHFGNGTRLTVT.

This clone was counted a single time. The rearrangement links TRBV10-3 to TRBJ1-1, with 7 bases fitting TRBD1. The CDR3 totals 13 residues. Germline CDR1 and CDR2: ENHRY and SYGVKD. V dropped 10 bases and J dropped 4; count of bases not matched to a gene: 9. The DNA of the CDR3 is TGTGCCAGTAACGACAGGGTAAGCACTGAAGCTTTCTTT. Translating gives CASNDRVSTEAFF.

The CDR3 is CASSLDTGTVGNTIYF. DNA of the CDR3: TGTGCCAGTAGTTTGGACACCGGGACAGTAGGAAACACCATATATTTT. V gene TRBV19 combines with J gene TRBJ1-3; 7 positions match TRBD1. Trimming cost V 5 bases and J 4 bases; bases outside gene matches: 11. The CDR3 consists of 16 residues. Per the germline V gene, CDR1 is LNHDA and CDR2 is SQIVND (reference sequence).

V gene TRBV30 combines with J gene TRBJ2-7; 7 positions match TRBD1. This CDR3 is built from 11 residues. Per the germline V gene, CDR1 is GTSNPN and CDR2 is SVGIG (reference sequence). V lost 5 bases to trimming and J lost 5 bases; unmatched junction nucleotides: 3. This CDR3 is CAWADRDEQYF. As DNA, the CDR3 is TGTGCCTGGGCCGACAGGGACGAGCAGTACTTC.

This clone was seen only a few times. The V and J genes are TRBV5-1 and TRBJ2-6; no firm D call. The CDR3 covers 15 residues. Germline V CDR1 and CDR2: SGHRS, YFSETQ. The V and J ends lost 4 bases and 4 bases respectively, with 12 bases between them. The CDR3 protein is CASSQFGDGANVLTF. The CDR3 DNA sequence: TGCGCCAGCAGCCAATTTGGCGACGGGGCCAACGTCCTGACTTTC.

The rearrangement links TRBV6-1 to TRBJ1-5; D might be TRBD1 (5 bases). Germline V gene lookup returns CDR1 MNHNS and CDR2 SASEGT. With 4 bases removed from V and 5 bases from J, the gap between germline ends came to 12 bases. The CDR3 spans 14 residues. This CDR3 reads CASSVQGGDQPQHF. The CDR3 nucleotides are TGTGCCAGCAGTGTCCAGGGCGGGGATCAGCCCCAGCATTTT.

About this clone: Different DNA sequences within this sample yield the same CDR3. Here the CDR3 DNA reads TGTGCCAGCAGCTTACTAGCGGGAGTGACGAATGAGCAGTTCTTC. It codes for CASSLLAGVTNEQFF. The V and J genes are TRBV7-2 and TRBJ2-1, with 10 nucleotides matching TRBD2. Germline loops: CDR1 SGHTA, CDR2 FQGNSA. CDR3 length equals 15 residues. The V segment lost 2 bases and the J segment 7 bases; nucleotides outside the gene matches: 5.

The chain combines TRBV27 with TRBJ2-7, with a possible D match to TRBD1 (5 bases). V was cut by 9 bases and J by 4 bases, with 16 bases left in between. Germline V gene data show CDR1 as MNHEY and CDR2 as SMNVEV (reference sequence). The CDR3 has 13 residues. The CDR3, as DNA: TGTGCCAGGATCAGGGCCTTTATGTACGAGCAGTACTTC. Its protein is CARIRAFMYEQYF.

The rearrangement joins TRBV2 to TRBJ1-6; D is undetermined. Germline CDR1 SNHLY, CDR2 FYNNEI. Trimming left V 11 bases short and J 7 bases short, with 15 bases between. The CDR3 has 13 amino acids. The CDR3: CAPKSNGNSPLHF. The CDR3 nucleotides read TGTGCCCCGAAGAGCAATGGAAATTCACCCCTCCACTTT.

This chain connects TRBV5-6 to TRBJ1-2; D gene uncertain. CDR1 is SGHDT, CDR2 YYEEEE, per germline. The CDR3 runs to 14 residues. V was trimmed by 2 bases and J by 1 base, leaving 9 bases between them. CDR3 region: CASSLGRVNYGYTF. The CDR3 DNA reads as TGTGCCAGCAGCTTAGGAAGGGTTAACTATGGCTACACCTTC.

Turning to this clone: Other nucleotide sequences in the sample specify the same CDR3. Here the CDR3 DNA reads TGCGCCAGCAGCCCGACAGGGGGCAATTCACCCCTCCACTTT. Its protein product is CASSPTGGNSPLHF. The chain joins TRBV5-1 to TRBJ1-6; 10 bases are shared with TRBD1. V gave up 4 bases and J gave up 7 bases; unmatched junction bases: 2. This CDR3 has 14 amino acids. Per germline, CDR1 SGHRS and CDR2 YFSETQ.

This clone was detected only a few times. DNA for the CDR3: TGTGCCAGCAGCTACGGACAGGGGGCAGTAACGACTAATGAAAAACTGTTTTTT. It yields the protein CASSYGQGAVTTNEKLFF. The chain recombines TRBV5-4 with TRBJ1-4; 11 bases are a match to TRBD1. Germline V lookup: CDR1 SGHNT, CDR2 YYREEE (reference sequence). V dropped 3 bases and J dropped 2; count of bases not matched to a gene: 9. This CDR3 has 18 residues.

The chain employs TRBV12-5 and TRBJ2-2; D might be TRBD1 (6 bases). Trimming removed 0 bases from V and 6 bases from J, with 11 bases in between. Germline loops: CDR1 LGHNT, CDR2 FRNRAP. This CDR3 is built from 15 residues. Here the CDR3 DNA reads TGTGCTAGTGGTTTGGTACAGGGAGAGTCCGGGGAGCTGTTTTTT. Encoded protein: CASGLVQGESGELFF.

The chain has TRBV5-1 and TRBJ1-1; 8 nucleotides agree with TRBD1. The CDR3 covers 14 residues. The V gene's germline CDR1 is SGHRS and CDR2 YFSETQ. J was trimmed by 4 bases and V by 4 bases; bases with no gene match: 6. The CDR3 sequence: CASSPGQASTEAFF. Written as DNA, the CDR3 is TGCGCCAGCAGCCCGGGACAGGCCAGCACTGAAGCTTTCTTT.

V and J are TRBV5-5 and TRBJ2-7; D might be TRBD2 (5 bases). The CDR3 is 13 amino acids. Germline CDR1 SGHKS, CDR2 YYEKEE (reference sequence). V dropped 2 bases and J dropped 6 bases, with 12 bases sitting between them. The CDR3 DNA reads TGTGCCAGCAGCTTTTTCGGGGATGGCGAGCAGTACTTC. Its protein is CASSFFGDGEQYF.

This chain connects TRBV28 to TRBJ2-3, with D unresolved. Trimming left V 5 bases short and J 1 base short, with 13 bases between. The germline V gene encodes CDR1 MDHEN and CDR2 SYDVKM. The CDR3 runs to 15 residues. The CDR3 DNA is TGTGCCAGCAGTCGACCCGGGTCGGGCACAGATACGCAGTATTTT. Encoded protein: CASSRPGSGTDTQYF.

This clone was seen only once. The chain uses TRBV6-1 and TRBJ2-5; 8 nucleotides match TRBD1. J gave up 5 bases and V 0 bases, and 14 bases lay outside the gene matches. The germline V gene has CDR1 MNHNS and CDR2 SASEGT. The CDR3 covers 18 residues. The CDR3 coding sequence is TGTGCCAGCAGTGAAGCGCGACGACCAGGGGGCTTTGATGAGACCCAGTACTTC. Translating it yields CASSEARRPGGFDETQYF.

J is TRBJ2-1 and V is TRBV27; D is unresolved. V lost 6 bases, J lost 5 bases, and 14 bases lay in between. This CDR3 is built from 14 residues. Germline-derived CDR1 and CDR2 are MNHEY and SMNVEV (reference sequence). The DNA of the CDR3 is TGTGCCAGCAGGGTAGGGTCTCAAAACAATGAGCAGTTCTTC. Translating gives CASRVGSQNNEQFF.